This T cell receptor (beta chain) was sequenced for a study of beta chain features in type 1 diabetes (dated by TCRdb to the late 2010s). Background for the entire study: Mean age, gender distribution, total cell number and subset yield did not differ between patients and healthy donors. Across all samples, some 110,000,000 sorted cells were examined, and cell number per subset correlated strongly with RNA yield. In the study, TCRB repertoires of sorted circulating CD4+ T cell subsets from recently diagnosed type 1 diabetes patients were compared with those of matched healthy donors. Whereas all 30 or so donors provided naive and central memory subsets, regulatory and stem cell-like memory subsets were isolated from just 8 patients and about 8 healthy donors.

The CDR3 has 15 amino acids, counting the end cysteine and phenylalanine. Kept here is only the CDR3 DNA, which spans 45 bases and is read in frame from base 1. In the germline V gene, CDR1 corresponds to SGDLS and CDR2 to YYNGEE. The germline ends are 15 bases apart after V is trimmed by 1 base and J by 5 bases. There are a few counts of this clone. Its antigen specificity is not known. No clone much larger than this one lies a single base away; base qualities are absent. From each donor, a single peripheral blood sample of 95 to 150 mL on average was drawn into heparinised tubes. Using a panel that included CD45RO, CCR7, CD25, CD127, CD95 and CD27, naive, central memory, regulatory and stem cell-like memory CD4+ T cells were sorted on a BD FACSAria II. Purity was above 95% for every sorted population. PBMCs were isolated right away by Lymphoprep density gradient centrifugation and were stained directly, without culture. Samples were stained and sorted in pairs, with one healthy donor and one patient per experiment, so that batch effects were minimized.

The paper's findings and limits, for the study overall: Because cDNA was sequenced instead of genomic DNA, activated cells with high expression could be over-represented, although the groups did not differ in activation or CD3 levels. Because small numbers of individuals were included in the HLA sub-analyses, any influence of HLA type on TCRB rearrangement was left unresolved. Naive, central memory and regulatory TCRB repertoires appeared more similar among patients than among healthy donors. In all four CD4+ subsets, TCRB CDR3 length was moderately but significantly shorter in type 1 diabetes patients. At VDJ recombination sites, type 1 diabetes patients had fewer insertions and more deleted nucleotides, which implies abnormalities in thymic rearrangement. Shorter templates might have been favored by PCR, but patient and control samples were amplified and corrected together, so both groups would have been affected equally by any skew.

The entire isolated RNA was reverse transcribed using the High Capacity cDNA Reverse Transcription Kit, and thus expressed TCRB transcripts were sequenced. Naive, central memory and regulatory T cell samples underwent deep immunoSEQ sequencing, averaging about 3.57 million total reads per sample. Sorted cells were lysed in RLT buffer and RNA was extracted with DNase-treated RNeasy Micro or Mini kits, depending on cell number. To prevent cross-contamination, each cell subset was processed individually, whereas patient and healthy donor samples were processed jointly. TCRB sequences were amplified from cDNA with the immunoSEQ multiplex PCR, producing 87-bp fragments spanning the CDR3 region. Sequencing of the amplicons was done on the Illumina HiSeq platform. In the authors' own workflow: PCR bias was corrected computationally using synthetic template baselines, and reads within Hamming distance 2 were collapsed, with unmergeable singletons discarded. Reads were aligned against IMGT to assign V, D and J genes, CDR3 length and insertions or deletions at six rearrangement sites. Clonotype counts were normalized to sorted cell number within each subset before computing true diversity and Gini coefficients with the tcR R package. Repertoire sharing was quantified using the overlap coefficient calculated on TCRB nucleotide sequences. TCRdb limited this immuneACCESS table to in-frame rearrangements with V and J called. A share of clones is missing; checked studies link under half to unresolved V genes, and the rest is unexplained. Clone size and the V and J calls come from that table; the DNA yielded D and trimming. Recorded for this sample are 300,000 to 350,000 clones; 7% to 9% of them occurred a single time. The top ten constitute roughly 0.44% of the sample.

The chain is encoded by TRBV9 joined to TRBJ2-5; the D segment could be TRBD1, given 7 matching bases. Specimen: central memory CD4+ T cells from blood. The sequence was obtained from a woman aged 18-35 years in good health. The DNA reads TGTGCCAGCAGCGTATCGTCAGGGGGGCTGGAGACCCAGTACTTC. This is translated as CASSVSSGGLETQYF.